The rows below give T cell receptor beta chains drawn from one sample of a study of PD-1 blockade in classical Hodgkin lymphoma. TCRdb's table, derived via immunoSEQ multiplex PCR, lists solely in-frame clones and lacks some. The sample has 40,000 to 55,000 clones, approximately 78% seen once. Source: peripheral blood mononuclear cells (PBMCs), taken before the fourth cycle of nivolumab. These receptors came from a human donor with classical Hodgkin lymphoma. Both conserved end residues are part of each CDR3. Each record gives: V gene, J gene, clone size, D gene, CDR3 DNA, CDR3 protein. A D gene is named only where the DNA matches it firmly. Not every row has a clone size; where given, it reads once, few, many or a size class.

>TRBV4-1|TRBJ1-1|few|-
TGCGCCAGCAGCCTTCTGGACTCAACGAACACTGAAGCTTTCTTT
CASSLLDSTNTEAFF
>TRBV9|TRBJ2-7|-|-
TGTGCCAGCAGCTTAACTCCCAGCGGGTTCTACGAGCAGTACTTC
CASSLTPSGFYEQYF
>TRBV6-6|TRBJ1-2|-|-
TGTGCCAGCAGCCCCCGGGAGGGCCGCTATGGCTACACCTTC
CASSPREGRYGYTF
>TRBV7-2|TRBJ2-7|-|TRBD2
TGTGCCAGCAGCTTAGAACGGGGACTAGCGGGGGATTATTACGAGCAGTACTTC
CASSLERGLAGDYYEQYF
>TRBV2|TRBJ2-7|-|-
TGTGCCAGCAGTGTTGGTGGGAACCACGAGCAGTACTTC
CASSVGGNHEQYF
>TRBV7-2|TRBJ2-3|-|-
TGTGCCAGCAGCTTAGGGGGCGTGGCAGATACGCAGTATTTT
CASSLGGVADTQYF
>TRBV5-1|TRBJ2-7|-|TRBD2
TGCGCCAGCAGCTTGGCCGCCGGTATTATCCCCGGGACTAGCGGGGGGGCCTACGAGCAGTACTTC
CASSLAAGIIPGTSGGAYEQYF
>TRBV7-6|TRBJ2-1|-|-
TGTGCCAGTTCTCCCTACAATGAGCAGTTCTTC
CASSPYNEQFF
>TRBV5-6|TRBJ1-4|-|-
TGTGCCAGCAGCTTGGACAGGCTGAATGAAAAACTGTTTTTT
CASSLDRLNEKLFF
>TRBV29-1|TRBJ2-3|-|-
TGCAGCGTTGCCCTACAGGCCACCTCAACAGATACGCAGTATTTT
CSVALQATSTDTQYF
>TRBV5-1|TRBJ1-2|-|-
TGCGCCAGCAGCTTGGAAGACGGAATCTATGGCTACACCTTC
CASSLEDGIYGYTF
>TRBV4-2|TRBJ2-3|-|-
TGTGCCAGCAGCCAAGATCCCGGGACGGACGATACGCAGTATTTT
CASSQDPGTDDTQYF
>TRBV28|TRBJ1-5|-|TRBD1
TGTGCCAGCATCCGTTCTTTTCTGCGACAGGGCGATCAGCCCCAGCATTTT
CASIRSFLRQGDQPQHF
>TRBV30|TRBJ2-1|-|TRBD2
TGTGCCTGGAGTCCCTCCCGACTAGCGGGGGCCAACAATGAGCAGTTCTTC
CAWSPSRLAGANNEQFF
>TRBV6-5|TRBJ1-1|-|-
TGTGCCAGCAGTGCCGTCATTGGGTGGGCTGAAGCTTTCTTT
CASSAVIGWAEAFF
>TRBV2|TRBJ2-2|-|-
TGTGCCAGCAGCCCGACAGGGAGGGGCACCGGGGAGCTGTTTTTT
CASSPTGRGTGELFF
>TRBV6-5|TRBJ2-7|-|-
TGTGCCAGCAGATTTTTCCCATGGGAGCAGTACTTC
CASRFFPWEQYF
>TRBV5-5|TRBJ2-3|-|-
TGTGCCAGCAGCGCCGCCGCGACAGGGAGGACTAGCACAGATACGCAGTATTTT
CASSAAATGRTSTDTQYF
>TRBV6-5|TRBJ1-5|-|TRBD1
TGTGCCAGCAGGCCTGACAGGGATCAGCCCCAGCATTTT
CASRPDRDQPQHF
>TRBV6-6|TRBJ1-2|-|-
TGTGCCGGAACCAGGACGGCCCTTGGTGGCTACACCTTC
CAGTRTALGGYTF
>TRBV11-3|TRBJ2-7|many|-
TGTGCCAGCAGCTTAGTCGGGGGGCGCGGCGAGCAGTACTTC
CASSLVGGRGEQYF
>TRBV30|TRBJ2-5|-|TRBD2
TGTGCCTGGACAGCGGGGGGGACCCAGTACTTC
CAWTAGGTQYF
>TRBV5-1|TRBJ1-1|-|TRBD1
TGCGCCAGCAGCTTACAGGGGGCTAACACTGAAGCTTTCTTT
CASSLQGANTEAFF
>TRBV7-2|TRBJ1-4|many|-
TGTGCCAGCCGAACAGGGATGAGTGAAAAACTGTTTTTT
CASRTGMSEKLFF
>TRBV10-1|TRBJ2-7|-|-
TGCGCCAGCAGAGCCCAGGGGTCCCTAACCTACGAGCAGTACTTC
CASRAQGSLTYEQYF
>TRBV28|TRBJ2-3|-|-
TGTGCCAGCAGAACACAGGGCACAGATACGCAGTATTTT
CASRTQGTDTQYF
>TRBV19|TRBJ1-5|-|TRBD1
TGTGCCAGTAGTATAGCGGGGACAGGGGGTTATCAGCCCCAGCATTTT
CASSIAGTGGYQPQHF
>TRBV5-1|TRBJ2-7|few|-
TGCGCCAGCAGCTTGGAAGGCGGAGCCTCCTACGAGCAGTACTTC
CASSLEGGASYEQYF
>TRBV2|TRBJ2-7|-|-
TGTGCCAGCAGTGACCCCGTGGCAGGGAAGGATTACGAGCAGTACTTC
CASSDPVAGKDYEQYF
>TRBV7-2|TRBJ1-4|-|TRBD1
TGTGCCAGCAGGTCTCCCACAGGGGGAAATAATGAAAAACTGTTTTTT
CASRSPTGGNNEKLFF
>TRBV5-1|TRBJ1-1|few|-
TGCGCCAGCAGCCCCCAGGTGGCTTCTGAAGCTTTCTTT
CASSPQVASEAFF
>TRBV6-5|TRBJ1-2|-|TRBD1
TGTGCCAGCAGCAACAGGGGGGGCGGCTACACCTTC
CASSNRGGGYTF
>TRBV18|TRBJ1-1|-|-
TGTGCCAGCTCACCACGAATACAGGGTAAGGGCACTGAAGCTTTCTTT
CASSPRIQGKGTEAFF
>TRBV5-4|TRBJ2-3|-|TRBD1
TGTGCCAGCAGCCAAACCTTACAGGGGAGCACAGATACGCAGTATTTT
CASSQTLQGSTDTQYF
>TRBV6-6|TRBJ2-7|-|-
TGTGCCAGCAGGGGGACAACCCCCGAGCAGTACTTC
CASRGTTPEQYF
>TRBV4-2|TRBJ1-2|once|TRBD1
TGTGCCAGCAGCCAAGAGAGTACAGGGGGGAATGGCTACACCTTC
CASSQESTGGNGYTF
>TRBV7-2|TRBJ2-2|-|-
TGTGCCAGCAGCTCTCACACGGGCCTGAACACCGGGGAGCTGTTTTTT
CASSSHTGLNTGELFF
>TRBV29-1|TRBJ2-2|-|-
TGCAGCGTAGGCGGCGGGGACAGTAGCACCGGGGAGCTGTTTTTT
CSVGGGDSSTGELFF
>TRBV10-3|TRBJ2-3|-|-
TGTGCCATCAGTAAGGACGGACCCCTATCAGATACGCAGTATTTT
CAISKDGPLSDTQYF
>TRBV9|TRBJ2-7|-|-
TGTGCCAGCAGCGTAGAAGAGACACGAGACGAGCAGTACTTC
CASSVEETRDEQYF
>TRBV7-9|TRBJ2-2|once|-
TGTGCCAGCTCCCGGGTGTACGGGGAGCTGTTTTTT
CASSRVYGELFF
>TRBV19|TRBJ2-5|-|-
TGTGCCAGTAGTAGCTTTGAAACCCAGTACTTC
CASSSFETQYF
>TRBV5-1|TRBJ1-5|few|TRBD1
TGCGCCAGCAGCTTATGGGGGGACAGCTCTGGGCCCCAGCATTTT
CASSLWGDSSGPQHF
>TRBV7-2|TRBJ2-1|few|-
TGTGCCAGCAGCTTACCCCAGAACAATGAGCAGTTCTTC
CASSLPQNNEQFF
>TRBV7-2|TRBJ1-5|-|-
TGTGCCAGCAGCCTTACCTCGGGGATCTATAGCAATCAGCCCCAGCATTTT
CASSLTSGIYSNQPQHF
>TRBV9|TRBJ1-2|once|-
TGTGCCAGCAGCGTGAAGGGCTATGGCTACACCTTC
CASSVKGYGYTF
>TRBV2|TRBJ2-3|-|-
TGTGCCAGCAGAGTAGTATACACAGATACGCAGTATTTT
CASRVVYTDTQYF
>TRBV2|TRBJ1-6|few|-
TGTGCCAGCAGTGCCCGGGTCAACTATAATTCACCCCTCCACTTT
CASSARVNYNSPLHF
>TRBV9|TRBJ1-3|-|-
TGTGCCAGCAGCGTCCTACCGGGACCCTCTGGAAACACCATATATTTT
CASSVLPGPSGNTIYF
>TRBV5-8|TRBJ1-1|-|-
TGTGCCAGCAGCTGGGGCAGGGGCTCTGAAGCTTTCTTT
CASSWGRGSEAFF
>TRBV10-2|TRBJ1-2|-|-
TGCGCCAGCAGTGAGTGGTTGGGAGTGGCGGGCTACACCTTC
CASSEWLGVAGYTF
>TRBV29-1|TRBJ1-2|-|-
TGCAGCGTGACCTCCAACTATGGCTACACCTTC
CSVTSNYGYTF
>TRBV5-1|TRBJ1-6|few|TRBD1
TGCGCCAGCAGCTTGGAGGGGGACAGGTCCTATAATTCACCCCTCCACTTT
CASSLEGDRSYNSPLHF
>TRBV6-5|TRBJ1-6|-|TRBD1
TGTGCCAGCAGATTGGAGGGGGCGGTAATCTCACCCCTCCACTTT
CASRLEGAVISPLHF
>TRBV6-5|TRBJ1-6|-|TRBD1
TGTGCCAGCACACAGGGGAGCCCATATAATTCACCCCTCCACTTT
CASTQGSPYNSPLHF
>TRBV7-2|TRBJ1-1|-|-
TGTGCCAGCAGCAACTCGGGACAGAACACTGAAGCTTTCTTT
CASSNSGQNTEAFF
>TRBV20-1|TRBJ1-2|-|-
TGCAGTGCTAGTAATCCCTATGGCTACACCTTC
CSASNPYGYTF
>TRBV7-2|TRBJ1-6|-|-
TGTGCCAGCAGCCGAGTCCCTTTTTATAATTCACCCCTCCACTTT
CASSRVPFYNSPLHF
>TRBV19|TRBJ2-7|-|-
TGTGCCAGTAGTATAACCACCTCGGGGACCTTTCTGTACTTC
CASSITTSGTFLYF
>TRBV4-1|TRBJ1-5|-|TRBD1
TGCGCCAGCAGCCAGGACAGGGGTATGTGGCCCCAGCATTTT
CASSQDRGMWPQHF